The 9 T cell receptor beta chains below were found in one sample sequenced in a study of T cell responses to AZD1222 COVID-19 vaccine (dated by TCRdb to the early 2020s). Receptor amplification or capture employed the immunoSEQ multiplex PCR assay. TCRdb limited this immuneACCESS table to in-frame rearrangements with V and J called. A share of clones is missing; checked studies link under half to unresolved V genes, and the rest is unexplained. This sample lists 150,000 to 190,000 clones; roughly nine tenths were detected once. Of the sample, approximately 6.6% is held by the ten largest clones. Read against the paper, the sample's time point label means: sample from adult after SARS-CoV-2 infection, after symptom onset. Source: peripheral blood, taken after recovery from COVID-19. These receptors all stem from an adult who had recovered from COVID-19.

This sequence joins TRBV19 and TRBJ2-6; D gene ambiguous. Germline assignment: CDR1 LNHDA and CDR2 SQIVND (reference sequence). Deletions cut 2 bases from V and 3 bases from J, with 2 bases between. There are 13 residues in the CDR3. The CDR3 here is CASSINGANVLTF. The CDR3 DNA reads as TGTGCCAGTAGTATAAATGGGGCCAACGTCCTGACTTTC.

The J gene is TRBJ1-2, the V gene TRBV28; 7 nucleotides agree with TRBD1. Germline CDR1 is MDHEN and CDR2 is SYDVKM. This CDR3 has 13 residues. The V segment lost 5 bases and the J segment 4 bases; nucleotides outside the gene matches: 4. The CDR3 spells CASSAGQLYGYTF. In nucleotides, the CDR3 is TGTGCCAGCAGTGCGGGACAGCTCTATGGCTACACCTTC.

V usage is TRBV5-6 and J usage is TRBJ2-7; D uncertain. The V gene lost 2 bases and the J gene lost 2 bases, with 14 bases spanning the gap. This CDR3 comprises 15 residues. From germline, CDR1 is SGHDT and CDR2 YYEEEE. CDR3 protein: CASSFLTDFTYEQYF. In DNA, the CDR3 is TGTGCCAGCAGCTTTCTCACAGATTTCACCTACGAGCAGTACTTC.

This sequence joins TRBV7-2 and TRBJ2-5; 10 bases fit TRBD1. Germline V gene sequence: CDR1 SGHTA, CDR2 FQGNSA. This CDR3 is 14 amino acids long. Trimming removed 4 bases from V and 4 bases from J; junction bases left unmatched: 3. CDR3 in amino acids: CASSWDRGPETQYF. The CDR3 DNA sequence: TGTGCCAGCAGCTGGGACAGGGGCCCAGAGACCCAGTACTTC.

The rearrangement links TRBV2 to TRBJ1-1, with 11 bases identical to TRBD1. This CDR3 comprises 12 residues. CDR1 is SNHLY, CDR2 FYNNEI, per germline. Trimming took 9 bases from V and 10 from J; bases not matched to a gene: 7. The CDR3 region has the DNA TGTGCCAGTGAGGACAGGGGGCGGTCAGCTTTCTTT. It translates to CASEDRGRSAFF.

The chain couples TRBV5-1 to TRBJ1-2; D is possibly TRBD1 (6 bases). The CDR3 runs 15 residues. The V gene lost 4 bases and the J gene lost 3 bases, with 16 bases spanning the gap. Germline V CDR1 and CDR2: SGHRS, YFSETQ. CDR3 sequence (DNA): TGCGCCAGCAGCCCATTCGGGACAATCGACTATGGCTACACCTTC. Protein: CASSPFGTIDYGYTF.

This clone is a singleton in its sample. The genes are TRBV19 and TRBJ1-1, with D perhaps TRBD1 (5 bases). Germline V gene sequence: CDR1 LNHDA, CDR2 SQIVND (reference sequence). Trimming stripped 4 bases from V and 0 bases from J, with 15 bases between. The CDR3 length is 16 residues. The CDR3 loop reads CASSTTPGRMNTEAFF. DNA of the CDR3: TGTGCCAGTAGTACAACCCCGGGACGCATGAACACTGAAGCTTTCTTT. The full variable domain, with the rest looked up from reference TRBV19 and TRBJ1-1, is DGGITQSPKYLFRKEGQNVTLSCEQNLNHDAMYWYRQDPGQGLRLIYYSQIVNDFQKGDIAEGYSVSREKKESFPLTVTSAQKNPTAFYLCASSTTPGRMNTEAFFGQGTRLTVV.

This chain links TRBV2 with TRBJ2-7; 8 positions agree with TRBD2. The V and J ends lost 6 bases and 5 bases, in that order; junction bases with no gene match: 3. Germline assignment: CDR1 SNHLY and CDR2 FYNNEI. The CDR3 runs 12 residues. CDR3 sequence (DNA): TGTGCCAGCAGACTAGCGGCCCACGAGCAGTACTTC. Translated: CASRLAAHEQYF.

This sequence joins TRBV3-1 (or the pseudogene TRBV3-2) and TRBJ1-1; D is undetermined. CDR3 length: 13 residues. The V end was cut by 8 bases, the J end by 4 bases, with 14 bases between. Per the germline V gene, CDR1 is LGHDT and CDR2 is YNNKEL (reference sequence). CDR3 loop: CASSQFFGTEAFF. CDR3 DNA: TGTGCCAGCTCGCAATTTTTCGGCACTGAAGCTTTCTTT.